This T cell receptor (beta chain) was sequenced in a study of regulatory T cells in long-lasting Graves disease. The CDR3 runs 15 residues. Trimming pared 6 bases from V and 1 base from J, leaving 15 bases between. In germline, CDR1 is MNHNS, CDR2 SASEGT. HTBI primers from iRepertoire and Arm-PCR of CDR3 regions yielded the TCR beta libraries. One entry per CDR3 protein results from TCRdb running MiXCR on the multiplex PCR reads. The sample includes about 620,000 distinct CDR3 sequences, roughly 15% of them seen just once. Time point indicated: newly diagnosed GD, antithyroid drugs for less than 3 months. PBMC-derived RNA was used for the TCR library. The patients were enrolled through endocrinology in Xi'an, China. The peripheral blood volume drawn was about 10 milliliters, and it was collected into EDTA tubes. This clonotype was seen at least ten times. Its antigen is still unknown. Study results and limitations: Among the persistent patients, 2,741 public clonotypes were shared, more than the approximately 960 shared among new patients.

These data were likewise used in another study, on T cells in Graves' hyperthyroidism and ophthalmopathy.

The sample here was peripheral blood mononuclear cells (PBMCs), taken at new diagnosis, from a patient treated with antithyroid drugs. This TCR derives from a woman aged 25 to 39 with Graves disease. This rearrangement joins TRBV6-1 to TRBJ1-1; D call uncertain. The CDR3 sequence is CASRPPAGPNTEAFF. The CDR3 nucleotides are TGTGCCAGCAGGCCCCCCGCTGGCCCGAACACTGAAGCTTTCTTT.